These 20 T cell receptor beta chains were all obtained from the same sample, sequenced in a study of T cell repertoires in aging, cancer and after chemotherapy. Amplification of TCR beta used genomic DNA extracted from peripheral blood. Multiplex touch-down PCR with TRB-A/B primers amplified rearranged V-D-J TRB sequences. One entry per CDR3 protein results from TCRdb running MiXCR on the multiplex PCR reads. The sample has roughly 15,000 distinct CDR3 sequences; 45% to 50% are singletons. Sequenced sample: blood. These receptors were collected from a human donor in good health.

The chain uses TRBV30 and TRBJ2-1, with 9 bases that match TRBD2. The length of the CDR3 is 15 residues. V lost 0 bases and J lost 9; bases outside the gene matches: 9. CDR1 and CDR2 from the germline V gene are GTSNPN and SVGIG (reference sequence). As DNA, the CDR3 is TGTGCCTGGAGTGTAACAACTAGCGGGTCGGGTGAGCAGTTCTTC. It yields the protein CAWSVTTSGSGEQFF.

The CDR3 DNA sequence: TGTGCCAGCAGTTACGGGGGGTCGGGTGGCTACACCTTC. Translation: CASSYGGSGGYTF. The genes are TRBV6-6 and TRBJ1-2; possibly TRBD1 for D (5 bases). CDR3 length: 13 residues. V was cut by 2 bases and J by 7 bases, with 11 bases left in between. Germline loops: CDR1 MNHNY, CDR2 SVGAGI (reference sequence).

This sequence joins TRBV4-3 and TRBJ2-5; 11 bases fit TRBD1. Per germline, CDR1 LGHNA and CDR2 YSLEER. With 0 bases clipped from V and 5 bases from J, the junction kept 5 bases outside the gene matches. The CDR3 covers 16 residues. This chain's CDR3 is CASSQELGTGGETQYF. CDR3 nucleotides: TGCGCCAGCAGCCAAGAGTTGGGGACAGGGGGTGAGACCCAGTACTTC.

This clonotype rates as medium-sized. The V gene is TRBV29-1, the J gene TRBJ2-5; 8 positions match TRBD2. This CDR3 has 15 amino acids. CDR1 and CDR2 (germline): SQVTM, ANQGSEA. With 5 bases clipped from V and 2 bases from J, the junction kept 10 bases outside the gene matches. CDR3 DNA: TGCAGCGTTCTCAAAGCGGGAGATTGGCAAGAGACCCAGTACTTC. Its protein product is CSVLKAGDWQETQYF.

The chain combines TRBV6-2 or TRBV6-3 with TRBJ2-1; D is perhaps TRBD2 (5 bases). Between the trimmed V and J ends, which lost 7 bases and 6 bases, there was a span of 16 bases. Looked up from germline, CDR1 is MNHEY and CDR2 is SVGEGT. CDR3 length equals 14 residues. The CDR3 reads CASTYTRVGNEQFF. The CDR3 nucleotides read TGTGCCAGCACCTACACGAGGGTTGGCAATGAGCAGTTCTTC.

The V call is TRBV6-2 or TRBV6-3, the J call TRBJ2-3; 8 positions agree with TRBD2. Germline values: CDR1 MNHEY, CDR2 SVGEGT. V gave up 5 bases and J gave up 9 bases; unmatched junction bases: 13. The CDR3 has 15 amino acids. CDR3 bases: TGTGCCAGCAGTCCAGCGGGGGCTTTCACCTTAACGCAGTATTTT. This codes for CASSPAGAFTLTQYF.

The gene calls are TRBV27 and TRBJ2-7; D remains ambiguous. CDR1 and CDR2 from the germline V gene are MNHEY and SMNVEV (reference sequence). The V and J ends lost 2 bases and 3 bases respectively, with 5 bases between them. This CDR3 has 12 residues. This CDR3 is CASSLKGYEQYF. As DNA, the CDR3 is TGTGCCAGCAGTTTAAAGGGCTACGAGCAGTACTTC.

The chain has TRBV29-1 and TRBJ1-5; D ambiguous. V was trimmed by 1 base and J by 3 bases, leaving 7 bases between them. The length of the CDR3 is 13 residues. Germline-derived CDR1 and CDR2 are SQVTM and ANQGSEA. In DNA form, the CDR3 reads TGCAGCGTTGAAGTATCCAACAATCAGCCCCAGCATTTT. This gives the protein CSVEVSNNQPQHF. Full variable domain (outside the CDR3, taken from reference TRBV29-1 and TRBJ1-5): SAVISQKPSRDICQRGTSLTIQCQVDSQVTMMFWYRQQPGQSLTLIATANQGSEATYESGFVIDKFPISRPNLTFSTLTVSNMSPEDSSIYLCSVEVSNNQPQHFGDGTRLSIL.

In regard to this clonotype: The junction departs from germline at one end; a sequencing error may be responsible. The DNA of the CDR3 is TGTGCCAGCCGTGGGTCGGGACTAACAACCTTC. Translating gives CASRGSGLTTF. The chain carries TRBV27 and TRBJ2-1; 7 bases map to TRBD2. This CDR3 contains 11 residues. Germline V gives CDR1 MNHEY, CDR2 SMNVEV (reference sequence).

The chain couples TRBV19 to TRBJ1-6; 11 bases align to TRBD1. Per the germline V gene, CDR1 is LNHDA and CDR2 is SQIVND (reference sequence). V lost 4 bases to trimming and J lost 9 bases; unmatched junction nucleotides: 17. CDR3 length: 19 amino acids. The CDR3 bases are TGTGCCAGTAGTACCTACCCGCGGACAGGGGGCGAGGGCCTTTCACCCCTCCACTTT. This gives the protein CASSTYPRTGGEGLSPLHF.

The chain couples TRBV27 to TRBJ1-1; 7 positions match TRBD1. The J segment lost 12 bases and the V segment lost 4 bases, leaving 8 bases of the junction unmatched. The CDR3 is 12 amino acids. The germline gives CDR1 MNHEY, CDR2 SMNVEV (reference sequence). The CDR3 reads CASSSNRDRTFF. For the CDR3, the DNA is TGTGCCAGCAGTTCTAACCGGGACAGAACTTTCTTT.

The chain is built from TRBV29-1 and TRBJ2-7, with 12 bases lining up with TRBD2. After removal of 4 bases from V and 0 bases from J, the junction contained 7 bases not matched to a gene. The CDR3 totals 16 residues. Germline V gene data show CDR1 as SQVTM and CDR2 as ANQGSEA. The CDR3 loop is CSVVLGTSGPSYEQYF. CDR3 DNA: TGCAGCGTTGTCCTGGGGACTAGCGGGCCCTCCTACGAGCAGTACTTC.

This clonotype has more than one count but fewer than ten. This chain joins TRBV6-5 and TRBJ1-3; D unclear. CDR3 length equals 16 residues. Germline V gene lookup returns CDR1 MNHEY and CDR2 SVGAGI. Trimming stripped 5 bases from V and 0 bases from J, with 14 bases between. CDR3 residues: CASSLSPPPSGNTIYF. The CDR3 DNA reads TGTGCCAGCAGTCTCTCCCCACCCCCCTCTGGAAACACCATATATTTT.

With regard to this clonotype: The junction shows a germline mismatch at one end, possibly a read error. This chain joins TRBV5-5 and TRBJ2-1; 9 bases match TRBD2. Germline loops: CDR1 SGHKS, CDR2 YYEKEE (reference sequence). CDR3 length: 16 residues. This CDR3 is CASSLDLAGVYNEQFF. The DNA of the CDR3 is TGCGCCAGCAGCTTGGATTTAGCGGGAGTTTACAATGAGCAGTTCTTC.

The gene calls are TRBV7-4 and TRBJ2-1; TRBD1 aligns across 8 bases. The germline V gene encodes CDR1 SGHVT and CDR2 SQSDAQ. This CDR3 comprises 16 residues. Trimming cost V 5 bases and J 2 bases; bases outside gene matches: 8. The CDR3 DNA sequence: TGTGCCAGCAGCGAGCAGGGGGCTTCAACCTACAATGAGCAGTTCTTC. The encoded protein is CASSEQGASTYNEQFF.

The chain links TRBV19 to TRBJ2-3, with 8 positions matching TRBD1. V lost 5 bases and J lost 2; bases outside the gene matches: 6. Germline CDR1 is LNHDA and CDR2 is SQIVND (reference sequence). The length of the CDR3 is 15 residues. The CDR3: CASSRGTGDTDTQYF. The CDR3 DNA follows: TGTGCCAGTAGTCGAGGGACAGGCGACACAGATACGCAGTATTTT. The variable domain in full, with the rest retrieved from reference TRBV19 and TRBJ2-3, is DGGITQSPKYLFRKEGQNVTLSCEQNLNHDAMYWYRQDPGQGLRLIYYSQIVNDFQKGDIAEGYSVSREKKESFPLTVTSAQKNPTAFYLCASSRGTGDTDTQYFGPGTRLTVL.

The gene calls are TRBV5-6 and TRBJ2-1; D uncertain. This CDR3 spans 11 amino acids. Germline V gene lookup returns CDR1 SGHDT and CDR2 YYEEEE. Trimming shortened V by 2 bases and J by 5 bases, and 2 bases separated the two germline ends. This chain's CDR3 is CASSFNNEQFF. The CDR3 DNA is TGTGCCAGCAGCTTTAACAATGAGCAGTTCTTC.

The genes are TRBV6-5 and TRBJ1-2, with TRBD1 matching over 7 bases. V shed 0 bases and J 7 bases; nucleotides not matched to a gene: 8. The CDR3 length is 15 residues. The germline CDR1 and CDR2 sequences are MNHEY and SVGAGI. CDR3 DNA sequence: TGTGCCAGCAGTTACTCGAAACAGGGGAGAGGTGGCTACACCTTC. Encoded protein: CASSYSKQGRGGYTF.

This clonotype was seen once. The rearrangement uses TRBV12-3 or TRBV12-4 and TRBJ2-3; tentatively, D is TRBD1 (6 bases). Deletions cut 4 bases from V and 7 bases from J, with 15 bases between. The CDR3 runs 14 residues. As DNA, the CDR3 is TGTGCCAGCAGTTCACCGGAAACAGGGAATACGCAGTATTTT. Amino acids: CASSSPETGNTQYF.

Judged by abundance, this clonotype is medium-sized (0.01 to 0.1%). The J gene is TRBJ2-1, the V gene TRBV11-1; 9 nucleotides match TRBD2. CDR3 length: 15 residues. Germline loops: CDR1 SGHAT, CDR2 FQDESV (reference sequence). Unmatched junction bases numbered 5, after V lost 2 bases and J lost 6 bases. The CDR3, as DNA: TGTGCCAGCAGCTTACAGCTAGCGGGACTCAATGAGCAGTTCTTC. Translation: CASSLQLAGLNEQFF.